A selection of T cell receptor beta chains follows, all from one sample in a study of blood T cell repertoires in COVID-19. Clones were sequenced by immunoSEQ multiplex PCR, and TCRdb holds only the in-frame ones, with some missing. Seen here are about 130,000 clones, 65% to 90% observed once, and the top ten hold under 2.5%. The sequencing input was PBMCs or T cells enriched from blood (not recorded which). The receptors derive from a woman in her 50s who had recovered from COVID-19. The CDR3 runs from the conserved cysteine through the conserved F or W. D genes are given only for firm matches. Clone size, where shown, is once, few, many, or a class for clones that have expanded.

j_call: TRBJ2-7; d_call: .; v_call: TRBV12-5; clone_size: .; cdr3_nt: TGTGCTAGTGGTTTGGTACTATCAGGGAACCACGAGCAGTACTTC; cdr3_aa: CASGLVLSGNHEQYF
j_call: TRBJ2-5; d_call: .; v_call: TRBV29-1; clone_size: .; cdr3_nt: TGCAGCGTTGAACCGAACCAGAAGACCCAGTACTTC; cdr3_aa: CSVEPNQKTQYF
j_call: TRBJ2-3; d_call: .; v_call: TRBV5-1; clone_size: .; cdr3_nt: TGCGCCAGCCGCCCGGGGGGCGATTTTGATACGCAGTATTTT; cdr3_aa: CASRPGGDFDTQYF
j_call: TRBJ1-5; d_call: .; v_call: TRBV2; clone_size: .; cdr3_nt: TGTGCCAGCAGAAAGGGTATTTTACCGGGGGGCAATCAGCCCCAGCATTTT; cdr3_aa: CASRKGILPGGNQPQHF
j_call: TRBJ2-7; d_call: TRBD1; v_call: TRBV6-5; clone_size: .; cdr3_nt: TGTGCCAGCACCCCCCGGACAGGAACACCCTACGAGCAGTACTTC; cdr3_aa: CASTPRTGTPYEQYF
j_call: TRBJ2-5; d_call: .; v_call: TRBV7-8; clone_size: few; cdr3_nt: TGTGCCAGCAGCTTAGCGGGGGGTTGGAAGACCCAGTACTTC; cdr3_aa: CASSLAGGWKTQYF
j_call: TRBJ1-6; d_call: .; v_call: TRBV4-1; clone_size: .; cdr3_nt: TGCGCCAGCAGCCAACCGACCCAACTGATTACGGGACCCCTCCACTTT; cdr3_aa: CASSQPTQLITGPLHF
j_call: TRBJ2-7; d_call: .; v_call: TRBV12-3/TRBV12-4; clone_size: once; cdr3_nt: TGTGCCAGCAGTTTCGGGGGGCCCTACGAGCAGTACTTC; cdr3_aa: CASSFGGPYEQYF
j_call: TRBJ1-1; d_call: .; v_call: TRBV5-1; clone_size: .; cdr3_nt: TGCGCCAGCAGCTTGGTACAGGGTATGAGCACTGAAGCTTTCTTT; cdr3_aa: CASSLVQGMSTEAFF
j_call: TRBJ1-2; d_call: TRBD1; v_call: TRBV25-1; clone_size: .; cdr3_nt: TGTGCCAGCAGTCCCTCGGACAGGACCTATGGCTACACCTTC; cdr3_aa: CASSPSDRTYGYTF
j_call: TRBJ1-4; d_call: .; v_call: TRBV5-1; clone_size: .; cdr3_nt: TGCGCCAGCAGCTTGGGAGTTCAGGGTAGGGAAAAACTGTTTTTT; cdr3_aa: CASSLGVQGREKLFF
j_call: TRBJ1-6; d_call: .; v_call: TRBV3-1/TRBV3-2; clone_size: .; cdr3_nt: TGTGCCAGCACCCTAGGGGGAAGTAATTCACCCCTCCACTTT; cdr3_aa: CASTLGGSNSPLHF
j_call: TRBJ1-6; d_call: TRBD1; v_call: TRBV6-2/TRBV6-3; clone_size: .; cdr3_nt: TGTGCCAGCAGTTACTCAGGGGGCATGGTTTCACCCCTCCACTTT; cdr3_aa: CASSYSGGMVSPLHF
j_call: TRBJ1-5; d_call: .; v_call: TRBV5-6; clone_size: once; cdr3_nt: TGTGCCAGCAGCTTGCTGTCAGGGGCTCAGCCCCAGCATTTT; cdr3_aa: CASSLLSGAQPQHF
j_call: TRBJ1-4; d_call: TRBD1; v_call: TRBV4-3; clone_size: .; cdr3_nt: TGCGCCAGCAGCCAAGACCTCCCCGGGACAGGGGAAAAACTGTTTTTT; cdr3_aa: CASSQDLPGTGEKLFF
j_call: TRBJ1-2; d_call: .; v_call: TRBV4-2; clone_size: .; cdr3_nt: TGTGCCAGCAGCCAAGATCGGGGGGGGAGTAGGGATGGCTACACCTTC; cdr3_aa: CASSQDRGGSRDGYTF
j_call: TRBJ2-7; d_call: TRBD1; v_call: TRBV5-5; clone_size: .; cdr3_nt: TGTGCCAGCAGCGGATCGAGACAGGGAATCTCCTACGAGCAGTACTTC; cdr3_aa: CASSGSRQGISYEQYF
j_call: TRBJ2-7; d_call: TRBD1; v_call: TRBV4-1; clone_size: once; cdr3_nt: TGCGCCAGCAGCCTGGGGGGACAGGGCACCTACGAGCAGTACTTC; cdr3_aa: CASSLGGQGTYEQYF
j_call: TRBJ2-1; d_call: TRBD2; v_call: TRBV10-3; clone_size: .; cdr3_nt: TGTGCCATCAGTGAGGTAGTAGCGGGGGGGATTGAGCAGTTCTTC; cdr3_aa: CAISEVVAGGIEQFF
j_call: TRBJ1-1; d_call: .; v_call: TRBV7-2; clone_size: .; cdr3_nt: TGTGCCAGCAGAAAAGACAGTTTGGTGAACACTGAAGCTTTCTTT; cdr3_aa: CASRKDSLVNTEAFF
j_call: TRBJ1-5; d_call: .; v_call: TRBV20-1; clone_size: .; cdr3_nt: TGCAGTGCTAGTTCGGACACCAATCAGCCCCAGCATTTT; cdr3_aa: CSASSDTNQPQHF
j_call: TRBJ2-2; d_call: .; v_call: TRBV7-3; clone_size: .; cdr3_nt: TGTGCCAGCAGCTCGCGAGACACCGGGGAGCTGTTTTTT; cdr3_aa: CASSSRDTGELFF
j_call: TRBJ1-1; d_call: .; v_call: TRBV3-1/TRBV3-2; clone_size: .; cdr3_nt: TGTGCCAGCAGCCCCGGGGGGGTGAACACTGAAGCTTTCTTT; cdr3_aa: CASSPGGVNTEAFF
j_call: TRBJ1-2; d_call: .; v_call: TRBV19; clone_size: .; cdr3_nt: TGTGCCAGTAGTACCCCAGGGGTAGGTGGCTACACCTTC; cdr3_aa: CASSTPGVGGYTF
j_call: TRBJ1-1; d_call: .; v_call: TRBV11-1; clone_size: .; cdr3_nt: TGTGCCAGCAGCTCCCGCTTAGGCCGGGAGAACACTGAAGCTTTCTTT; cdr3_aa: CASSSRLGRENTEAFF
j_call: TRBJ2-3; d_call: TRBD1; v_call: TRBV5-1; clone_size: .; cdr3_nt: TGCGCCAGCAGCTTGCCCACAGGGGGCAGCACAGATACGCAGTATTTT; cdr3_aa: CASSLPTGGSTDTQYF
j_call: TRBJ1-1; d_call: .; v_call: TRBV3-1/TRBV3-2; clone_size: .; cdr3_nt: TGTGCCAGCAGCCAAGTTAGCACTGAAGCTTTCTTT; cdr3_aa: CASSQVSTEAFF
j_call: TRBJ2-7; d_call: TRBD1; v_call: TRBV6-5; clone_size: few; cdr3_nt: TGTGCCACCTCGGACAGGGGTACCTACGAGCAGTACTTC; cdr3_aa: CATSDRGTYEQYF
j_call: TRBJ1-5; d_call: .; v_call: TRBV7-3; clone_size: .; cdr3_nt: TGTGCCAGCAGCTTAACGTCCGATCAGCCCCAGCATTTT; cdr3_aa: CASSLTSDQPQHF
j_call: TRBJ2-1; d_call: TRBD2; v_call: TRBV7-9; clone_size: .; cdr3_nt: TGTGCCAGCAGCCGATCTAGCGGGGGGGCCGGTGAGCAGTTCTTC; cdr3_aa: CASSRSSGGAGEQFF
j_call: TRBJ2-7; d_call: TRBD2; v_call: TRBV20-1; clone_size: .; cdr3_nt: TGCAGTGCTAGTCCAGCGGGGGCCCCGAGCTCCTACGAGCAGTACTTC; cdr3_aa: CSASPAGAPSSYEQYF
j_call: TRBJ2-5; d_call: .; v_call: TRBV14; clone_size: once; cdr3_nt: TGTGCCAGCAGCCAAGATTGGGCCAGGGATTTACAAGAGACCCAGTACTTC; cdr3_aa: CASSQDWARDLQETQYF
j_call: TRBJ2-3; d_call: .; v_call: TRBV11-2; clone_size: .; cdr3_nt: TGTGCCAGCAGCTTAGCTGCAGATACGCAGTATTTT; cdr3_aa: CASSLAADTQYF
j_call: TRBJ2-3; d_call: TRBD2; v_call: TRBV7-2; clone_size: .; cdr3_nt: TGTGCCAGCAGCCTAGCGGTGGGGCTAGCGGGGGTCGGGCGTGGAACAGATACGCAGTATTTT; cdr3_aa: CASSLAVGLAGVGRGTDTQYF
j_call: TRBJ1-1; d_call: .; v_call: TRBV18; clone_size: .; cdr3_nt: TGTGCCAGCTCACCACTTTCAGGGAACACTGAAGCTTTCTTT; cdr3_aa: CASSPLSGNTEAFF
j_call: TRBJ2-6; d_call: .; v_call: TRBV9; clone_size: .; cdr3_nt: TGTGCCAGCAGCCTTAGGGGTTATGGGGCCAACGTCCTGACTTTC; cdr3_aa: CASSLRGYGANVLTF